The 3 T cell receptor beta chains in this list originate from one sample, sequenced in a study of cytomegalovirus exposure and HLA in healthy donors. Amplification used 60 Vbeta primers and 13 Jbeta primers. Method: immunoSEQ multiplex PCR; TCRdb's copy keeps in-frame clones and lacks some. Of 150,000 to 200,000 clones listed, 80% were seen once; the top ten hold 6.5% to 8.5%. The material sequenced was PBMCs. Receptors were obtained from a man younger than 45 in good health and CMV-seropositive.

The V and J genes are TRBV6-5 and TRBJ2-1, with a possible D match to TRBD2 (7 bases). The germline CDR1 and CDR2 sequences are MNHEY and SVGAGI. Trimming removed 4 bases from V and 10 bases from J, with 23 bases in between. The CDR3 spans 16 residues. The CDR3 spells CASSSSSGGLADEQFF. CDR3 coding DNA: TGTGCCAGCAGTTCCTCTTCGGGGGGCTTGGCTGACGAGCAGTTCTTC.

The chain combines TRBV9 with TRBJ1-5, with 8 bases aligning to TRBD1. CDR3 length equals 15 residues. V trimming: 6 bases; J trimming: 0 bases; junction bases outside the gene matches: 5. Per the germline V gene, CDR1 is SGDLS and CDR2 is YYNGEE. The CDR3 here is CASTEGQDSNQPQHF. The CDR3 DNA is TGTGCCAGCACTGAGGGACAGGATAGCAATCAGCCCCAGCATTTT. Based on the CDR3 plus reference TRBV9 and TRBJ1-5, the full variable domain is DSGVTQTPKHLITATGQRVTLRCSPRSGDLSVYWYQQSLDQGLQFLIQYYNGEERAKGNILERFSAQQFPDLHSELNLSSLELGDSALYFCASTEGQDSNQPQHFGDGTRLSIL.

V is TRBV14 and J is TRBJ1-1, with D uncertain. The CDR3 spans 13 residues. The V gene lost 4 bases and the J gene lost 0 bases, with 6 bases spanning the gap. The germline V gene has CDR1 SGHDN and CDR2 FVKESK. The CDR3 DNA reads TGTGCCAGCAGCCTGCGGTTGAACACTGAAGCTTTCTTT. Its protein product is CASSLRLNTEAFF.